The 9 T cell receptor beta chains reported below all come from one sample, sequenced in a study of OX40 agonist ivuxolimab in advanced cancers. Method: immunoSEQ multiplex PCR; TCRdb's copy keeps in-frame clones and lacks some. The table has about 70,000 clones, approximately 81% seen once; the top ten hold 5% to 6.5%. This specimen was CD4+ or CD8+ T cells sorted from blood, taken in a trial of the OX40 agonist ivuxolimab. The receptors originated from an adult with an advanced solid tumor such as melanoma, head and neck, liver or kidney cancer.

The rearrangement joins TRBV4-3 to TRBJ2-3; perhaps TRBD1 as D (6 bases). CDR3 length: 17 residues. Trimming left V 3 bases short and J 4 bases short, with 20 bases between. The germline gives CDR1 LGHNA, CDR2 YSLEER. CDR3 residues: CASSQDDGTSEADTQYF. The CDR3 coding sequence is TGCGCCAGCAGCCAGGATGACGGGACATCTGAGGCAGATACGCAGTATTTT.

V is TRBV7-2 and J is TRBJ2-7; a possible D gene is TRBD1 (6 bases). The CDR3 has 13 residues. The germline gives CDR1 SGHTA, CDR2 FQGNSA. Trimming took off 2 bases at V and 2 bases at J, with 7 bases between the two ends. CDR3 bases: TGTGCCAGCAGCTTACACAGGGCCTACGAGCAGTACTTC. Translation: CASSLHRAYEQYF.

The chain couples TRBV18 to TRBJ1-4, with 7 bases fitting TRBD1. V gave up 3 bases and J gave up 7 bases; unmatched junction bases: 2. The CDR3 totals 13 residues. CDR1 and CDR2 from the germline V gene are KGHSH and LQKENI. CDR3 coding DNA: TGTGCCAGCTCACCTCAGGGGGTTGAAAAACTGTTTTTT. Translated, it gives CASSPQGVEKLFF.

CDR3 bases: TGTGCCAGCAGCTTGGTGGACGTGGGAGGGAGAGTGCAGTACTTC. Its protein is CASSLVDVGGRVQYF. The chain has TRBV5-5 and TRBJ2-7, with 7 bases lining up with TRBD2. This CDR3 has 15 amino acids. Germline V gene lookup returns CDR1 SGHKS and CDR2 YYEKEE (reference sequence). The J segment lost 9 bases and the V segment lost 0 bases, leaving 12 bases of the junction unmatched.

CDR3 DNA: TGTGCCAGCAGTCAAACCACCGAGCAGTACTTC. The encoded protein is CASSQTTEQYF. V gene TRBV7-2 combines with J gene TRBJ2-7; D not resolved. The CDR3 has 11 residues. V lost 6 bases, J lost 6 bases, and 9 bases lay in between. CDR1 SGHTA and CDR2 FQGNSA come from the germline V gene.

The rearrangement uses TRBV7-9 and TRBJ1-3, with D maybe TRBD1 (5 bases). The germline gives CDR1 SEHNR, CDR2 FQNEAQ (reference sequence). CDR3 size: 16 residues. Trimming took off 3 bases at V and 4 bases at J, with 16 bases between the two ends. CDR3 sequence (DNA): TGTGCCAGCAGCTTCCAGCAGGCCAGGGAAGGAAACACCATATATTTT. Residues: CASSFQQAREGNTIYF.

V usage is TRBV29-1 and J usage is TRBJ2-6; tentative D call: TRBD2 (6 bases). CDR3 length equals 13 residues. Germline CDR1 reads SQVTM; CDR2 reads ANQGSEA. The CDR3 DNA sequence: TGCGGAGGGATGAGCTCTGGGGCCAACGTCCTGACTTTC. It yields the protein CGGMSSGANVLTF.

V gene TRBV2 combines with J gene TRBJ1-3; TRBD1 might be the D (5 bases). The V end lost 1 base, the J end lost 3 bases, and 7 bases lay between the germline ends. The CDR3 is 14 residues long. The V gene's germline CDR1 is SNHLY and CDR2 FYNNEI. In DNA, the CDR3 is TGTGCCAGCAGTGAAGGCAGGGATGGAAACACCATATATTTT. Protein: CASSEGRDGNTIYF. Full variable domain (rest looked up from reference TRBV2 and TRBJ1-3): EPEVTQTPSHQVTQMGQEVILRCVPISNHLYFYWYRQILGQKVEFLVSFYNNEISEKSEIFDDQFSVERPDGSNFTLKIRSTKLEDSAMYFCASSEGRDGNTIYFGEGSWLTVV.

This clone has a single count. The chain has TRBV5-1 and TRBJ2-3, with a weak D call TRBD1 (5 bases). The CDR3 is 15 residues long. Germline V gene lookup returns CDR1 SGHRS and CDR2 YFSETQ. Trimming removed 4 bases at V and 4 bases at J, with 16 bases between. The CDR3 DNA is TGCGCCAGCAGCGCTACCCAGGGTAGGGCAGATACGCAGTATTTT. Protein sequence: CASSATQGRADTQYF.